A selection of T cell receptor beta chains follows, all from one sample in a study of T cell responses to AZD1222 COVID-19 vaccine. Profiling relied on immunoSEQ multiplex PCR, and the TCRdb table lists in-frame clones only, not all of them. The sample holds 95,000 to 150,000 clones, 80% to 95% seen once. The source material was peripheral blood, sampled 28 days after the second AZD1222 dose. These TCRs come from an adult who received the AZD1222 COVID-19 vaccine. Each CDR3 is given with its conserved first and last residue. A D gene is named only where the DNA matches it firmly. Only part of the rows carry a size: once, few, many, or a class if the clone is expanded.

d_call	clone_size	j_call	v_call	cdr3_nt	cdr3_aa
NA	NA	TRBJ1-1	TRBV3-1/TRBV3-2	TGTGCCAGCAGCCAAGATCGTGAGAACACTGAAGCTTTCTTT	CASSQDRENTEAFF
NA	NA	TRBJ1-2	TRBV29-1	TGCAGCGACCTCTCCGTCTATGGCTACACCTTC	CSDLSVYGYTF
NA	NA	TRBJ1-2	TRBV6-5	TGTGCCAGCAACTCCCCGTGGCAGTTAGGCTACACCTTC	CASNSPWQLGYTF
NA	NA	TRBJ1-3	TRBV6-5	TGTGCCAGCAGTTACTTTGGACAGATGAGAAACACCATATATTTT	CASSYFGQMRNTIYF
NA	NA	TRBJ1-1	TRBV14	TGTGCCAGCAGCCAAGATAACAGGGCGGGGACCATGAACACTGAAGCTTTCTTT	CASSQDNRAGTMNTEAFF
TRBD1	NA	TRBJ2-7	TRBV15	TGTGCCACCAGCAGGTCTACAGGGGCCTACGAGCAGTACTTC	CATSRSTGAYEQYF
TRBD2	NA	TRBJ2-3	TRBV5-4	TGTGCCAGCAGATTAGCGGGGGGGGCAGATACGCAGTATTTT	CASRLAGGADTQYF
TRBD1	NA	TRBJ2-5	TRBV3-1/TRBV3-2	TGTGCCAGCAGCCCAGGGACAGGGTGGCAAGAGACCCAGTACTTC	CASSPGTGWQETQYF
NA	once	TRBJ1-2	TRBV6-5	TGTGCCAGCAGTTACTCGGGGACGCGGTCTGGCTACACCTTC	CASSYSGTRSGYTF
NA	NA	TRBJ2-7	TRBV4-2	TGTGCCAGCAGCCAAGATCCGGCTTCCACCACCTACGAGCAGTACTTC	CASSQDPASTTYEQYF
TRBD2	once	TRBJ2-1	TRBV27	TGTGCCAGCAGAGGACTAGCTAGCGATGAGCAGTTCTTC	CASRGLASDEQFF
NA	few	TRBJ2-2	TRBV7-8	TGTGCCAGCAGCCCGAGACCCGGAGGGGCCGGGGAGCTGTTTTTT	CASSPRPGGAGELFF
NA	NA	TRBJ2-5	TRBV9	TGTGCCAGCAGCGTAGGCCACCTCCAGACCCAGTACTTC	CASSVGHLQTQYF
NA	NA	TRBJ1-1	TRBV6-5	TGTGCCAGCAGCCTCGGACGGAACACTGAAGCTTTCTTT	CASSLGRNTEAFF
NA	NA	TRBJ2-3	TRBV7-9	TGTGCCAGCAGCTGGGTTAGCACAGATACGCAGTATTTT	CASSWVSTDTQYF
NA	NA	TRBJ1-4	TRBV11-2	TGTGCCAGCAGCAACGAATGGAGATTCGTGGCAGGAAAACTGTTTTTT	CASSNEWRFVAGKLFF
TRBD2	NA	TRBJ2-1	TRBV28	TGTGCCAGCAGTTTGTCTAGCGGGGGCCTTCTACAATCGGAGCAGTTCTTC	CASSLSSGGLLQSEQFF
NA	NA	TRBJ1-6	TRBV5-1	TGCGCCAGCAGTCTCTTCAGGGAAGCGAGTAATTCACCCCTCCACTTT	CASSLFREASNSPLHF
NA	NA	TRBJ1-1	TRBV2	TGTGCCAGCAGTCAACAGGGTATGAACACTGAAGCTTTCTTT	CASSQQGMNTEAFF
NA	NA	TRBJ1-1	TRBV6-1	TGTGCCAGCAGTGAACTGTTCACGAACACTGAAGCTTTCTTT	CASSELFTNTEAFF
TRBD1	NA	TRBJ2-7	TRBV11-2	TGTGCCAGCAGCTTAGAGGGACAGCTATACGAGCAGTACTTC	CASSLEGQLYEQYF
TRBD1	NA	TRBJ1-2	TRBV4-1	TGCGCCAGCAGCCCATCTTTCCCCGGGACAGTAGGATTCGAGGGCTACACCTTC	CASSPSFPGTVGFEGYTF
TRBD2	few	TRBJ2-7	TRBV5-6	TGTGCCAGCAGCAGACTAGCGGGGGGGACCTACGAGCAGTACTTC	CASSRLAGGTYEQYF
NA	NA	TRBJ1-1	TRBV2	TGTGCCAGCAGCCCGAGGAACACTGAAGCTTTCTTT	CASSPRNTEAFF
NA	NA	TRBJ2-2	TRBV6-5	TGTGCCAGCAGTTACGGGGTTAACACCGGGGAGCTGTTTTTT	CASSYGVNTGELFF
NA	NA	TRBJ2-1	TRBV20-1	TGCAGTGCTAGTTTGGGCAGGAGCAACAATGAGCAGTTCTTC	CSASLGRSNNEQFF
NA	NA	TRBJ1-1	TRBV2	TGTGCCAGCAGTGAAAGGGTTCGAGGCACTGAAGCTTTCTTT	CASSERVRGTEAFF
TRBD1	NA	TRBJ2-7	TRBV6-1	TGTGCCAGCAGTGAGCAGGGGGCTATCAACGAGCAGTACTTC	CASSEQGAINEQYF
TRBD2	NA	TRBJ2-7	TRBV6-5	TGTGCCAGCAGTTACGGGGGGAGGGCCTACGAGCAGTACTTC	CASSYGGRAYEQYF
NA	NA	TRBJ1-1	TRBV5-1	TGCGCCAGCAGCGCCGGGACAGAAGCTTTCTTT	CASSAGTEAFF
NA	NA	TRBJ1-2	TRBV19	TGTGCCAGTAGCACCAACTGGGATCGCTACACCTTC	CASSTNWDRYTF